The clone carrying this TCR beta chain was seen a few times. Primers included in the PCR were 60 Vbeta and 13 Jbeta primers. TCRdb's copy holds only in-frame clones and misses some; the assay was immunoSEQ multiplex PCR. In the table there are some 41,000 clones, 51% of which are singletons. CDR1 is MDHEN, CDR2 SYDVKM, per germline. V was pared by 11 bases and J by 5 bases, with 15 bases between. The CDR3 length is 12 residues. The data were taken from a study of cytomegalovirus exposure and HLA in healthy donors. The source material was PBMCs. V and J are TRBV28 and TRBJ1-2; perhaps TRBD1 as D (5 bases). This sequence was found in a man aged 60 to 75 in good health and CMV-seronegative. CDR3 in amino acids: CAVTAYSYGYTF. The DNA of the CDR3 is TGTGCCGTGACAGCTTATTCGTATGGCTACACCTTC.